One T cell receptor (beta chain) is described in this entry. The sample is drawn from a study of blood T cell repertoires in COVID-19. Study-wide context: Samples came from the United States, Italy and Spain, spanning acute and convalescent COVID-19.

CDR1 is SGDLS and CDR2 is YYNGEE in the germline V gene. The CDR3 extends over 15 amino acids. Trimming cost V 3 bases and J 4 bases, with 15 bases left between them. Clones were sequenced by immunoSEQ multiplex PCR, and TCRdb holds only the in-frame ones, with some missing. The top ten clones hold about 1.8% of a sample with 350,000 to 450,000 clones, 85% to 90% of them seen once. This TCR was sampled from a woman in her 30s who had recovered from COVID-19. This sequence joins TRBV9 and TRBJ2-3, with D possibly being TRBD1 (6 bases). Sequenced material: PBMCs or T cells enriched from blood (not recorded which). CDR3 sequence reads: CASSASTGPADTQYF. The CDR3 DNA reads as TGTGCCAGCAGCGCCTCGACAGGCCCCGCAGATACGCAGTATTTT.